The T cell receptor beta chain under discussion was sequenced for a study of cytomegalovirus exposure and HLA in healthy donors. Whole-study findings and limits: A link between a missense DCLRE1C variant and TCR beta V- and J-gene trimming emerged from a later analysis. Reports described diagnosis of cytomegalovirus status by the classifier as highly specific and sensitive.

In regard to this clone: Its antigen is undetermined.

The CDR3 length is 14 residues. Germline V gene lookup returns CDR1 LNHDA and CDR2 SQIVND (reference sequence). V lost 4 bases to trimming and J lost 7 bases, with 16 bases between them. It was with 60 Vbeta and 13 Jbeta primers that the PCR ran. The table came from immunoSEQ multiplex PCR; TCRdb's copy has only in-frame clones and leaves some out. This table has 120,000 or so clones, 80% appearing once. The chain is built from TRBV19 and TRBJ1-1; D not certain. The origin of this receptor is a man aged 25 to 40 in good health and CMV-seronegative. Material for sequencing was PBMCs. The CDR3 coding sequence is TGTGCCAGTAGTAACTGGGCAGCCGGTCTTGAAGCTTTCTTT. Amino acid sequence: CASSNWAAGLEAFF.